Listed below are T cell receptor beta chains from one sample, sequenced in a study of blood T cell repertoires in COVID-19. Repertoires were generated with immunoSEQ multiplex PCR, while TCRdb's copy carries only in-frame clones and drops some. The sample holds roughly 90,000 clones, around 85% seen once. Sequenced sample: peripheral blood. Receptor source: a man older than 75 with acute or convalescent COVID-19. Each CDR3 is given with its conserved first and last residue.

TRBV28	TRBJ1-1	CASSLIEGGSTEAFF
TRBV7-9	TRBJ1-4	CASSSRAGQTNEKLFF
TRBV20-1	TRBJ1-5	CSASSDRAMGNQPQHF
TRBV2	TRBJ2-7	CASTVGSGSYEQYF
TRBV28	TRBJ1-2	CASSRGQVESYTF
TRBV7-9	TRBJ2-1	CASSLGGGVSYNEQFF
TRBV4-3	TRBJ2-7	CASSQGATGIYEQYF
TRBV6-5	TRBJ2-1	CASSYSRGGPYNEQFF
TRBV18	TRBJ2-5	CASSPEISLEAQYF
TRBV6-5	TRBJ1-2	CASSYRTGQGRGGYTF
TRBV19	TRBJ1-5	CASSLVRQGRGNQPQHF
TRBV5-4	TRBJ1-1	CASSPYRDMNTEAFF
TRBV12-5	TRBJ2-1	CASGNGLAAYNEQFF
TRBV10-3	TRBJ2-3	CAISDPLAGSTDTQYF
TRBV10-3	TRBJ1-2	CAISQGGSDYGYTF
TRBV29-1	TRBJ2-7	CSVETRDRGSYEQYF
TRBV21-1	TRBJ2-3	CASSFRDRGWTDTQYF
TRBV7-8	TRBJ2-7	CASSLGLAGGPVGYEQYF
TRBV27	TRBJ2-7	CASSLQETYEQYF
TRBV6-1	TRBJ2-3	CASSDSGPMRYF
TRBV6-1	TRBJ1-2	CASSERQGYGYTF
TRBV6-6	TRBJ2-5	CASSYGQGRGETQYF
TRBV11-1	TRBJ2-7	CASSTGGGTYEQYF
TRBV19	TRBJ1-5	CASSIGRFGGNQPQHF
TRBV10-3	TRBJ1-2	CAIGLAGQAYGYTF
TRBV7-3	TRBJ1-5	CASSLRGTGLSNQPQHF
TRBV28	TRBJ1-2	CASSPPDRDYGYTF
TRBV15	TRBJ2-1	CATSRWYRDIGLNEQFF
TRBV5-6	TRBJ1-6	CASSRDSPLHF
TRBV7-9	TRBJ2-7	CASSLSVGGTSYEQYF
TRBV12-5	TRBJ2-1	CASGLSLAGANEQFF
TRBV14	TRBJ2-5	CASSQGTSGLQETQYF
TRBV6-5	TRBJ2-1	CASSLTGQPYNEQFF
TRBV5-1	TRBJ2-1	CASSRASGSYNEQFF
TRBV2	TRBJ2-5	CASRKASGSKETQYF
TRBV6-1	TRBJ2-7	CASSEELAGAYEQYF
TRBV29-1	TRBJ2-7	CSVEGGVGPVGQYF
TRBV6-2/TRBV6-3	TRBJ2-7	CASSYEARYEQYF
TRBV6-5	TRBJ2-7	CASSPHGGIDEQYF
TRBV15	TRBJ1-5	CATSRDTPVQPQHF
TRBV5-4	TRBJ2-7	CASSFRGLYEQYF
TRBV3-1/TRBV3-2	TRBJ2-3	CASSQAGGTQYF
TRBV19	TRBJ2-7	CATRQGEAYEQYF
TRBV7-3	TRBJ2-3	CASSLTPGQGGTDTQYF
TRBV20-1	TRBJ2-3	CSGGGTDTQYF
TRBV19	TRBJ2-3	CASSWGRALSTDTQYF
TRBV11-3	TRBJ2-5	CASSARDSQETQYF
TRBV18	TRBJ1-5	CASSLGEGNQPQHF
TRBV5-1	TRBJ2-7	CASSRTSVSEQYF